This T cell receptor beta chain is drawn from a study of blood T cell repertoires in COVID-19. Across the study: Samples taken during acute and convalescent COVID-19 were collected in the United States, Italy and Spain. PBMCs, B-cell-depleted T cells, or T cells provided the cDNA or gDNA that made up the material.

This clone showed up just a few times. In the authors' workflow: Amplifying reference gene primers gave estimates of nucleated cell counts. TCRdb keeps only in-frame clones here, not all; method: immunoSEQ multiplex PCR. The D gene and trimming were derived from the DNA, and the V and J assignments and clone size from that table. The sample records around 75,000 clones, approximately 80% being singletons. It was during active infection that Seattle patients were enrolled and then longitudinally followed. This clonotype was obtained from a man aged 45-65 years with COVID-19, enrolled during active disease. The sequenced sample was peripheral blood.

CDR3 DNA sequence: TGTGCCAGCAGCTCATTCGGACTCACCGGGGAGCTGTTTTTT. Translation gives CASSSFGLTGELFF. The chain combines TRBV11-2 with TRBJ2-2, with D maybe TRBD2 (5 bases). The ends were cut back, 4 bases at V and 4 bases at J, with 10 bases in the middle. Germline-derived CDR1 and CDR2 are SGHAT and FQNNGV. There are 14 residues in the CDR3.